This paragraph covers one T cell receptor (beta chain) sequence. Its antigen is unknown. Looked up from germline, CDR1 is MGHRA and CDR2 is YSYEKL. Losses at the gene ends were 0 bases for V and 5 bases for J; bases not matched to a gene: 2. The CDR3 is made up of 15 amino acids. The record originates from a study of OX40 agonist ivuxolimab in advanced cancers. Broader study findings: The study found that CD8+ T cells averaged more expanded clones than CD4+.

This table comes from immunoSEQ multiplex PCR, and its TCRdb copy is limited to in-frame clones, with some not included. Found here are roughly 60,000 clones, 91% of them singletons; the top ten hold roughly 3.8%. This chain uses TRBV4-1 with TRBJ2-5; TRBD1 aligns across 11 bases. This sample comprised CD4+ or CD8+ T cells sorted from blood, obtained in a trial of the OX40 agonist ivuxolimab. The TCR sequence derives from an adult with an advanced solid tumor such as melanoma, head and neck, liver or kidney cancer. The CDR3 DNA reads TGCGCCAGCAGCCAAGAGGGACAGGGGGAGGAGACCCAGTACTTC. Translated: CASSQEGQGEETQYF.